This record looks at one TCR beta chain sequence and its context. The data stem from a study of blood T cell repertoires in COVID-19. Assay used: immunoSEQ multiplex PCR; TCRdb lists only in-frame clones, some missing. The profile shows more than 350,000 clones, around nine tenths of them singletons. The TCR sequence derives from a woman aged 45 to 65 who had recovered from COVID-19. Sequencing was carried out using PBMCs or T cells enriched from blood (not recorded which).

In DNA, the CDR3 is TGTGCCAGCTCACCCGCCAGGGGAAGGACTGAAGCTTTCTTT. This gives the protein CASSPARGRTEAFF. The chain links TRBV18 to TRBJ1-1, with D maybe TRBD1 (6 bases). Germline V gives CDR1 KGHSH, CDR2 LQKENI. The V end lost 3 bases, the J end lost 5 bases, and 13 bases lay between the germline ends. The CDR3 extends over 14 amino acids.